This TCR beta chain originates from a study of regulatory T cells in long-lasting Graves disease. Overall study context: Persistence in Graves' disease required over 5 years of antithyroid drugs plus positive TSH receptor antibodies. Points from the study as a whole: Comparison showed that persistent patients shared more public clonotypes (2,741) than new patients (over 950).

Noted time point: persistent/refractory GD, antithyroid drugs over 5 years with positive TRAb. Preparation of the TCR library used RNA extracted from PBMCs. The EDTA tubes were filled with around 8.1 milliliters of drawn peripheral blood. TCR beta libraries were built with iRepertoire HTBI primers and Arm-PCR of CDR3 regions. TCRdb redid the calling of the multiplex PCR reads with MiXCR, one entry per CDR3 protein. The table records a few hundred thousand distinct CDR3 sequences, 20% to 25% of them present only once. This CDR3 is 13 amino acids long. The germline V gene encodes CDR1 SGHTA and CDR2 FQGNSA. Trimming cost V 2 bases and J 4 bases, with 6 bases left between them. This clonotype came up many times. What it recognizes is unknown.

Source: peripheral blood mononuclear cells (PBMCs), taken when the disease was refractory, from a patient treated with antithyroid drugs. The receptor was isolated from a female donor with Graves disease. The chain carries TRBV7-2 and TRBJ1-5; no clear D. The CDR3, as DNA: TGTGCCAGCAGCTTACAACAGAATCAGCCCCAGCATTTT. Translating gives CASSLQQNQPQHF.